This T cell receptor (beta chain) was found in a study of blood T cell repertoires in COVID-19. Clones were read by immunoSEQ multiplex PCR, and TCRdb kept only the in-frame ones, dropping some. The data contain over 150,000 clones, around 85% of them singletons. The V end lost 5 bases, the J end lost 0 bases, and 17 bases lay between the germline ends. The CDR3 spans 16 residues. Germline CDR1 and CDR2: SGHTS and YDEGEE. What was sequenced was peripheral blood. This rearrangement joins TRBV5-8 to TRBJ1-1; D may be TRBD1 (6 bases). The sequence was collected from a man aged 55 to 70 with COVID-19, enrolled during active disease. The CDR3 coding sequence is TGTGCCAGCAGTTCGGGACAAGTCGGGATGAACACTGAAGCTTTCTTT. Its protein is CASSSGQVGMNTEAFF. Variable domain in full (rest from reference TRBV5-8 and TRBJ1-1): EAGVTQSPTHLIKTRGQQATLRCSPISGHTSVYWYQQALGLGLQFLLWYDEGEERNRGNFPPRFSGRQFPNYSSELNVNALELEDSALYLCASSSGQVGMNTEAFFGQGTRLTVV.